Detailed here is one TCR beta chain. Using immunoSEQ multiplex PCR, the repertoire was profiled, and TCRdb retains in-frame clones only, with some absent. The table lists some 530,000 clones, about 78% of them singletons. This record belongs to a study of shared clonotypes between healthy human individuals. The germline gives CDR1 MNHEY, CDR2 SVGAGI. Between the trimmed V and J ends, which lost 9 bases and 1 base, there was a span of 16 bases. The CDR3 has 15 residues. The study enrolled healthy HIV-negative adults without recent acute infections or vaccinations as donors. Every one of the donors was a Caucasian adult that lived in Nashville, Tennessee.

The gene calls are TRBV6-5 and TRBJ2-4; no clear D gene. Material for sequencing was PBMCs. The sequence was collected from a woman aged 40-49 years in good health. Some clones in this sample may be carry-over from other donors' samples. CDR3 in amino acids: CASSRSQLAKNIQYF. DNA of the CDR3: TGTGCCAGTTCACGGTCACAATTGGCCAAAAACATTCAGTACTTC.